The entry below gives a single T cell receptor (beta chain) sequence along with its context. Per the original data handling: The assay estimated nucleated cells by amplifying reference gene primers. Only in-frame clones appear in the TCRdb table, and some are missing; sequencing was by immunoSEQ multiplex PCR. D and trimming come from the DNA, and the V and J calls and clone size come from that table. The data hold approximately 140,000 clones, with 84% observed a single time. The sample originates from a study of blood T cell repertoires in COVID-19. Study as a whole: Collection of acute and convalescent COVID-19 samples took place in the United States, Italy and Spain. The cDNA or gDNA used as material had been derived from T cells, B-cell-depleted T cells, or PBMCs.

The TCR was taken from a human donor in a cohort sampled during active COVID-19. The specimen was peripheral blood.

The CDR3, as DNA: TGTGCCAGCAGCTCCCTCAGTATGAACACTGAAGCTTTCTTT. Residues: CASSSLSMNTEAFF. The chain joins TRBV7-9 to TRBJ1-1; D gene uncertain. The V gene's germline CDR1 is SEHNR and CDR2 FQNEAQ (reference sequence). The CDR3 sequence is 14 residues long. Trimming stripped 4 bases from V and 0 bases from J, with 9 bases between.